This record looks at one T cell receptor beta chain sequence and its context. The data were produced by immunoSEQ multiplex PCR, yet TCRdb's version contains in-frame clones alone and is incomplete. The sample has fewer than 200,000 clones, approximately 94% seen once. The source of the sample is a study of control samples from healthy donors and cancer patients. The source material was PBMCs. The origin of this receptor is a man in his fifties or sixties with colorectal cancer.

Written as DNA, the CDR3 is TGCGCCAGCAGCACCCGACAGGCGGATAATTCACCCCTCCACTTT. Translation: CASSTRQADNSPLHF. The rearrangement uses TRBV4-1 and TRBJ1-6; TRBD1 is a possible D gene (6 bases). Trimming left V 5 bases short and J 5 bases short, with 13 bases between. The germline CDR1 and CDR2 sequences are MGHRA and YSYEKL. This CDR3 has 15 amino acids.